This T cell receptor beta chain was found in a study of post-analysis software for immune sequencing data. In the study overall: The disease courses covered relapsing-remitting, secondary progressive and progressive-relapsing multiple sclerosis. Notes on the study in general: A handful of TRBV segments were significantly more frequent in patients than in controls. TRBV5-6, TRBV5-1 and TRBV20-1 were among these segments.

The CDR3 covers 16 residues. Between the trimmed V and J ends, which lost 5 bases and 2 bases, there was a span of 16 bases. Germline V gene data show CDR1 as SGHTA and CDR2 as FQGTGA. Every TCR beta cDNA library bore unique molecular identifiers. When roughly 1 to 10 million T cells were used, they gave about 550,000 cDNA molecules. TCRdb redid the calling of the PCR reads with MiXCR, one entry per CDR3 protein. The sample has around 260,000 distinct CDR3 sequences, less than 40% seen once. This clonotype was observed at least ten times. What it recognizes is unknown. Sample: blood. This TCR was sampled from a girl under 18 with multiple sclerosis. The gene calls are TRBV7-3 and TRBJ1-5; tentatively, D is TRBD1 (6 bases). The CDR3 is CASSKPGTSGNQPQHF. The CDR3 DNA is TGTGCCAGCAGCAAACCGGGGACAAGCGGCAATCAGCCCCAGCATTTT.